This T cell receptor (beta chain) was observed in a study of blood T cell repertoires in COVID-19. Study-level information: Specimens from acute and convalescent COVID-19 originated in the United States, Italy and Spain.

Sequencing used immunoSEQ multiplex PCR; TCRdb keeps in-frame clones, though not all of them. The repertoire holds over 130,000 clones, about 88% seen once, with around 2.3% in the top ten. It was during active infection that Seattle patients were enrolled and then longitudinally followed. The V segment lost 2 bases and the J segment 4 bases; nucleotides outside the gene matches: 9. CDR3 length: 16 amino acids. Germline V lookup: CDR1 ENHRY, CDR2 SYGVKD. Sequenced material: peripheral blood. The rearrangement joins TRBV10-3 to TRBJ1-2; 8 bases fit TRBD1. This receptor was taken from a human donor with COVID-19, enrolled during active disease. The donor label of this sample is uncertain. The CDR3 loop is CAISEPRTGLSYGYTF. The CDR3 nucleotides read TGTGCCATCAGTGAGCCCCGGACAGGGTTAAGCTATGGCTACACCTTC.